Sequencing of this TCR beta chain was carried out in a study of tissue T cells after allogeneic stem cell transplantation. Regarding the study as a whole: The study did not identify alloreactive or antigen-specific tissue TCRs, and some clones might be persisting host cells. Anatomically similar tissues had similar TCR repertoires within each patient. Sampling depth was limited, and the cohort was small and clinically varied.

A word on this clone: The antigen remains undetermined. Germline and genes here are mouse. The read finishes 1 residue shy of the CDR3 end, and the germline J gene is used to complete it.

The CDR3 is 13 residues long. Germline-derived CDR1 and CDR2 are GFQATS and STVNSAI. V was shortened by 0 bases and J by 6 bases, with 9 bases between the two germline ends. TCRdb's copy holds only in-frame clones and misses some; the assay was immunoSEQ multiplex PCR. The sample consists of roughly 50,000 clones, roughly 75% of them appearing once. The sample comprised sorted cells pooled from one or two spleens. The rearrangement uses TRBV20 and TRBJ1-5; a possible D gene is TRBD1 (5 bases). This clonotype originated in a pool of C57BL/6 mice in good health. CDR3 protein: CGARDRQTQAPLF. The sequenced CDR3 bases are TGTGGTGCTAGGGATCGACAGACCCAGGCTCCGCTT.